What follows is one T cell receptor beta chain and its context. The antigen is undetermined. Profiling relied on immunoSEQ multiplex PCR, and the TCRdb table lists in-frame clones only, not all of them. Of 25,000 to 35,000 clones in the sample, about 81% were seen once. These data originate in a study of PD-1 blockade in classical Hodgkin lymphoma. Study findings and constraints: Patients who responded completely had about the same baseline diversity as newly diagnosed patients. Reports described newly diagnosed patients as having lower baseline TCR diversity than healthy donors. Differences between repertoires have undefined causes, possibly disease activity or prior therapy.

Time point meaning: cycle 4 day 1 (C4D1), after more than five weeks of nivolumab. Exposure to brentuximab vedotin varied, and each patient had relapsed following autologous stem cell transplantation. Thawed PBMCs underwent magnetic negative selection to yield purified CD4+ T cells. Per germline, CDR1 MDHEN and CDR2 SYDVKM. This CDR3 has 15 residues. The V and J ends lost 6 bases and 0 bases respectively, with 15 bases between them. The chain uses TRBV28 and TRBJ2-7; possibly TRBD1 for D (6 bases). This receptor was taken from a human donor with classical Hodgkin lymphoma. Source: CD4+ T cells from blood, taken before the fourth cycle of nivolumab. The CDR3 sequence is CASRIGDTRSYEQYF. As DNA, the CDR3 is TGTGCCAGCAGAATCGGGGACACTCGCTCCTACGAGCAGTACTTC. Using reference TRBV28 and TRBJ2-7 for the parts outside the CDR3, the full variable domain is DVKVTQSSRYLVKRTGEKVFLECVQDMDHENMFWYRQDPGLGLRLIYFSYDVKMKEKGDIPEGYSVSREKKERFSLILESASTNQTSMYLCASRIGDTRSYEQYFGPGTRLTVT.